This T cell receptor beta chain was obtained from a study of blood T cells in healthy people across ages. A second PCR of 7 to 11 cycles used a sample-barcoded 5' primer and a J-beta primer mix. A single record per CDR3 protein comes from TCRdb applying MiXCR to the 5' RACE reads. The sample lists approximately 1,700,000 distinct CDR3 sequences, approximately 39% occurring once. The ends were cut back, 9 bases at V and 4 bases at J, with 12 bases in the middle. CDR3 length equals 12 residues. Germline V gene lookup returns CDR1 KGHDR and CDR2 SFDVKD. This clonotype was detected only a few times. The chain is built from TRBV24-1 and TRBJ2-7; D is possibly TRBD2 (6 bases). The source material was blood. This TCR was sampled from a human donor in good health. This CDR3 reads CATGEDGYEQYF. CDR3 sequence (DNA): TGTGCCACCGGGGAGGACGGTTACGAGCAGTACTTC.